This passage covers 3 T cell receptor beta chains from one sample sequenced in a study of Graves' ophthalmopathy and Graves' hyperthyroidism. The sequenced template was RNA, covering the TCR beta CDR3 region. The library came from an HTBI-primed first-round RT-PCR and a second-round multiplex PCR. TCRdb passed the multiplex PCR reads through MiXCR, listing each CDR3 protein once. Of some 350,000 distinct CDR3 sequences detected, about a sixth appear once; the ten largest clones hold 2.4%. Sequencing was performed on peripheral blood. These receptors all stem from an adult woman with stable Graves' hyperthyroidism.

This clonotype was seen at least ten times. The CDR3 DNA follows: TGTGCCAGCAGGGACCTTAGTGGGGCCGGGGAGCTGTTTTTT. It yields the protein CASRDLSGAGELFF. The chain is built from TRBV5-5 and TRBJ2-2; D gene unclear. Per the germline V gene, CDR1 is SGHKS and CDR2 is YYEKEE (reference sequence). Deletions cut 5 bases from V and 6 bases from J, with 14 bases between. This CDR3 is 14 amino acids long.

This clonotype was observed many times. This rearrangement joins TRBV7-3 to TRBJ2-5; 7 nucleotides match TRBD2. V shed 5 bases, J shed 5 bases, and the junction held 8 bases outside the gene matches. The CDR3 has 14 amino acids. Germline V lookup: CDR1 SGHTA, CDR2 FQGTGA. CDR3 nucleotide sequence: TGTGCCAGCAGCCCCCAGCGGGGTTCGGAGACCCAGTACTTC. The encoded protein is CASSPQRGSETQYF.

Ten or more counts support this clonotype. The V and J genes are TRBV7-8 and TRBJ2-7; unclear D gene. The length of the CDR3 is 17 residues. Between the trimmed V and J ends, which lost 2 bases and 1 base, there was a span of 18 bases. The germline CDR1 and CDR2 sequences are SGHVS and FQNEAQ. CDR3 loop: CASSLMSGSAPSYEQYF. The CDR3 DNA is TGTGCCAGCAGCTTAATGAGTGGGTCAGCCCCTTCCTACGAGCAGTACTTC.